What follows are 28 T cell receptor beta chains derived from one specimen sequenced in a study of technical replicates of blood from a handful of donors (dated by TCRdb to about 2017). Library generation was performed with the immunoSEQ multiplex PCR assay. TCRdb mirrors the immuneACCESS table, restricted to in-frame sequences. Some clones are absent from its copies; in checked studies, under half trace to an unresolved V gene, and the reason for the others is unknown. The sample yields tens of thousands of clones; approximately 97% were counted once. 0.22% of the sample is held by the ten biggest clonotypes. Sequenced material: T cells isolated from PBMCs. The receptors stem from a human donor in good health.

The chain recombines TRBV7-8 with TRBJ2-7; a possible D gene is TRBD1 (5 bases). Germline assignment: CDR1 SGHVS and CDR2 FQNEAQ. This CDR3 is built from 15 residues. Deletions cut 1 base from V and 4 bases from J, with 14 bases between. CDR3 region: CASSLVDSAYYEQYF. In DNA, the CDR3 is TGTGCCAGCAGCTTAGTCGACAGCGCTTATTACGAGCAGTACTTC.

This rearrangement joins TRBV4-1 to TRBJ1-2; 8 bases align to TRBD1. Germline V CDR1 and CDR2: MGHRA, YSYEKL. J gave up 3 bases and V 4 bases, and 7 bases lay outside the gene matches. CDR3 length equals 15 residues. In nucleotides, the CDR3 is TGCGCCAGCAGCCTTACGGACAGGGTGGACTATGGCTACACCTTC. Its translation: CASSLTDRVDYGYTF.

As concerns this clone: Other DNA sequences of this sample code for an identical CDR3. The V call is TRBV27, the J call TRBJ1-1, with TRBD1 identical over 7 bases. The CDR3 runs to 13 residues. Germline V gene sequence: CDR1 MNHEY, CDR2 SMNVEV (reference sequence). Germline trimming cut 4 bases from V and 2 bases from J; bases unmatched to any gene: 1. The CDR3 protein is CASSWDRNTEAFF. The CDR3 nucleotides are TGTGCCAGCAGTTGGGACAGAAACACTGAAGCTTTCTTT.

A remark on this clone: Other DNA sequences in this sample translate to the same CDR3. The rearrangement links TRBV28 to TRBJ1-1; D uncertain. The germline CDR1 and CDR2 sequences are MDHEN and SYDVKM. Trimming took 5 bases from V and 4 from J, leaving 8 bases between them. The CDR3 is 12 residues long. The chain's CDR3 is CASSLRGTEAFF. As DNA, the CDR3 is TGTGCCAGCAGTCTGCGCGGCACTGAAGCTTTCTTT.

This clone was seen only once. The chain has TRBV5-1 and TRBJ2-2; D remains ambiguous. The CDR3 runs to 14 residues. The germline CDR1 and CDR2 sequences are SGHRS and YFSETQ. Deletions cut 5 bases from V and 1 base from J, with 9 bases between. The CDR3 loop reads CASRLNLNTGELFF. The DNA of the CDR3 is TGCGCCAGCAGACTAAACTTGAACACCGGGGAGCTGTTTTTT.

The chain carries TRBV5-5 and TRBJ2-2, with a possible D match to TRBD1 (7 bases). The CDR3 spans 14 residues. Trimming took off 1 base at V and 6 bases at J, with 10 bases between the two ends. Germline V gives CDR1 SGHKS, CDR2 YYEKEE (reference sequence). CDR3 in amino acids: CASSLSRGAGELFF. CDR3 nucleotide sequence: TGTGCCAGCAGCTTGAGCAGGGGGGCCGGGGAGCTGTTTTTT.

This clone is a singleton in its sample. The chain employs TRBV6-1 and TRBJ2-5; 7 bases are a match to TRBD2. Per the germline V gene, CDR1 is MNHNS and CDR2 is SASEGT. The CDR3 is made up of 14 amino acids. Trimming removed 3 bases from V and 5 bases from J; junction bases left unmatched: 6. The CDR3 DNA follows: TGTGCCAGCAGTGAGCGTGGGGGGGTTGAGACCCAGTACTTC. The encoded protein is CASSERGGVETQYF.

The rearrangement joins TRBV11-3 to TRBJ2-5; 10 nucleotides match TRBD2. The CDR3 runs to 14 residues. J gave up 3 bases and V 2 bases, and 0 bases lay outside the gene matches. Germline CDR1 reads SGHNT; CDR2 reads YENEEA. The CDR3 protein is CASSLSGGEETQYF. CDR3 bases: TGTGCCAGCAGCTTAAGCGGGGGGGAAGAGACCCAGTACTTC.

The J gene is TRBJ2-1, the V gene TRBV5-6, with D maybe TRBD1 (6 bases). Trimming took 4 bases from V and 3 from J, leaving 23 bases between them. The germline V gene encodes CDR1 SGHDT and CDR2 YYEEEE. CDR3 size: 18 residues. The CDR3: CASSPPFWGRGDYNEQFF. The CDR3 bases are TGTGCCAGCAGCCCCCCGTTTTGGGGCAGGGGTGACTACAATGAGCAGTTCTTC.

The chain is built from TRBV4-1 and TRBJ1-1, with D possibly TRBD1 on 6 matching bases. The CDR3 spans 12 residues. Germline V gene sequence: CDR1 MGHRA, CDR2 YSYEKL. Trimming left V 6 bases short and J 4 bases short, with 9 bases between. This CDR3 reads CASRQGITEAFF. The CDR3 bases are TGCGCCAGCAGACAGGGAATCACTGAAGCTTTCTTT.

This rearrangement joins TRBV7-8 to TRBJ1-5; possibly TRBD1 for D (5 bases). Per germline, CDR1 SGHVS and CDR2 FQNEAQ. V lost 4 bases, J lost 4 bases, and 23 bases lay in between. The length of the CDR3 is 18 residues. CDR3 in amino acids: CASSYITYRQGLNQPQHF. As DNA, the CDR3 is TGTGCCAGCAGCTATATTACGTATCGGCAGGGATTAAATCAGCCCCAGCATTTT.

The J gene is TRBJ1-4, the V gene TRBV4-1; D not resolved. Germline V gene data show CDR1 as MGHRA and CDR2 as YSYEKL. V lost 1 base and J lost 5, with 11 bases in between. The CDR3 has 15 residues. CDR3 amino acids: CASSQVRSGNEKLFF. The CDR3 DNA reads as TGCGCCAGCAGCCAAGTAAGGTCAGGCAATGAAAAACTGTTTTTT.

The gene calls are TRBV28 and TRBJ2-1, with TRBD2 identical over 11 bases. Per the germline V gene, CDR1 is MDHEN and CDR2 is SYDVKM. V was pared by 5 bases and J by 5 bases, with 8 bases of the junction left unmatched. This CDR3 is 16 amino acids long. The CDR3 region has the DNA TGTGCCAGCAGTCCCATGGTACTAGCGGGAGACAATGAGCAGTTCTTC. This translates into CASSPMVLAGDNEQFF.

The V call is TRBV28, the J call TRBJ1-1; D is perhaps TRBD1 (6 bases). The CDR3 runs 17 residues. Looked up from germline, CDR1 is MDHEN and CDR2 is SYDVKM. Trimming shortened V by 2 bases and J by 1 base, and 17 bases separated the two germline ends. The CDR3 protein is CASSLGGRRVENTEAFF. In DNA, the CDR3 is TGTGCCAGCAGTTTAGGGGGCCGCAGAGTTGAGAACACTGAAGCTTTCTTT.

V and J are TRBV5-4 and TRBJ1-1; 8 positions match TRBD1. CDR1 and CDR2 (germline): SGHNT, YYREEE (reference sequence). The V segment lost 4 bases and the J segment 6 bases; nucleotides outside the gene matches: 5. The CDR3 runs 13 residues. The CDR3 bases are TGTGCCAGCAGCCCAGGACAGGGTGCTGAAGCTTTCTTT. Its translation is CASSPGQGAEAFF. Looking up the rest from reference TRBV5-4 and TRBJ1-1 gives the full variable domain: ETGVTQSPTHLIKTRGQQVTLRCSSQSGHNTVSWYQQALGQGPQFIFQYYREEENGRGNFPPRFSGLQFPNYSSELNVNALELDDSALYLCASSPGQGAEAFFGQGTRLTVV.

CDR3 nucleotides: TGTGCCAGCAGCCAGCAACCGACAGGGGGCGTCACAGATACGCAGTATTTT. As protein: CASSQQPTGGVTDTQYF. The V gene is TRBV4-2, the J gene TRBJ2-3, with 10 bases that match TRBD1. The V segment lost 3 bases and the J segment 2 bases; nucleotides outside the gene matches: 8. The CDR3 covers 17 residues. Germline lookup yields CDR1 LGHNA and CDR2 YNFKEQ.

The CDR3 DNA follows: TGTGCCATCAGTGAGGTCACAGGGAACACTGAAGCTTTCTTT. Residues: CAISEVTGNTEAFF. This sequence joins TRBV10-3 and TRBJ1-1; TRBD1 is a possible D gene (5 bases). The germline gives CDR1 ENHRY, CDR2 SYGVKD. V was shortened by 2 bases and J by 1 base, with 8 bases between the two germline ends. The CDR3 runs to 14 residues.

This chain uses TRBV11-2 with TRBJ1-1, with D possibly matching TRBD1 (5 bases). With 1 base removed from V and 0 bases from J, the gap between germline ends came to 12 bases. This CDR3 comprises 16 residues. The germline V gene encodes CDR1 SGHAT and CDR2 FQNNGV. In nucleotides, the CDR3 is TGTGCCAGCAGCTTAGCAGGGTTAGGGATGAACACTGAAGCTTTCTTT. Its protein is CASSLAGLGMNTEAFF.

The rearrangement links TRBV14 to TRBJ2-3; 10 bases agree with TRBD1. CDR3 length equals 16 residues. Losses at the gene ends were 6 bases for V and 2 bases for J; bases not matched to a gene: 8. Per the germline V gene, CDR1 is SGHDN and CDR2 is FVKESK. Written as DNA, the CDR3 is TGTGCCAGCAGGCGTGACGGGACAGGGGCCACAGATACGCAGTATTTT. This codes for CASRRDGTGATDTQYF.

The chain carries TRBV7-8 and TRBJ2-4; D is possibly TRBD2 (6 bases). Germline values: CDR1 SGHVS, CDR2 FQNEAQ. CDR3 length equals 16 residues. Trimming left V 4 bases short and J 8 bases short, with 21 bases between. CDR3 nucleotide sequence: TGTGCCAGCAGCTCCTATTACCTCGACGCGGGGTACATTCAGTACTTC. This encodes CASSSYYLDAGYIQYF.

The rearrangement links TRBV2 to TRBJ2-1; D perhaps matches TRBD2 (5 bases). CDR3 length equals 14 residues. Germline-derived CDR1 and CDR2 are SNHLY and FYNNEI. V shed 7 bases and J shed 2 bases, with 12 bases lying between them. The CDR3 loop is CASISLGPYNEQFF. DNA for the CDR3: TGTGCCAGCATTTCACTAGGACCCTACAATGAGCAGTTCTTC.

The V call is TRBV6-6, the J call TRBJ1-1; D is unclear. The V end lost 6 bases, the J end lost 6 bases, and 14 bases lay between the germline ends. CDR1 is MNHNY and CDR2 is SVGAGI in the germline V gene (reference sequence). The CDR3 spans 13 residues. As DNA, the CDR3 is TGTGCCAGCAGCCACAACGAGAGGTCTGAAGCTTTCTTT. This encodes CASSHNERSEAFF.

The chain carries TRBV9 and TRBJ1-2; unclear D gene. The V gene's germline CDR1 is SGDLS and CDR2 YYNGEE. CDR3 size: 14 residues. The V end lost 0 bases, the J end lost 4 bases, and 10 bases lay between the germline ends. The CDR3 DNA follows: TGTGCCAGCAGCGTAGCTGAGGGAATCTATGGCTACACCTTC. This translates into CASSVAEGIYGYTF.

The chain is built from TRBV6-6 and TRBJ2-3, with 7 bases identical to TRBD2. In germline, CDR1 is MNHNY, CDR2 SVGAGI (reference sequence). V lost 11 bases, J lost 0 bases, and 5 bases stayed unmatched. This CDR3 spans 13 amino acids. DNA for the CDR3: TGTGCCGCTACTAGCGTTAGCACAGATACGCAGTATTTT. The encoded protein is CAATSVSTDTQYF.

In this sample, this clone turned up once. V is TRBV29-1 and J is TRBJ1-2, with a possible D match to TRBD1 (5 bases). Trimming removed 6 bases at V and 2 bases at J, with 19 bases between. Germline loops: CDR1 SQVTM, CDR2 ANQGSEA. The CDR3 consists of 15 residues. The CDR3: CSVPVGREKNYGYTF. The CDR3 coding sequence is TGCAGCGTCCCCGTGGGCAGGGAAAAAAACTATGGCTACACCTTC. The full variable domain, completed using reference TRBV29-1 and TRBJ1-2, is SAVISQKPSRDICQRGTSLTIQCQVDSQVTMMFWYRQQPGQSLTLIATANQGSEATYESGFVIDKFPISRPNLTFSTLTVSNMSPEDSSIYLCSVPVGREKNYGYTFGSGTRLTVV.

The genes are TRBV18 and TRBJ1-4; D may be TRBD1 (5 bases). Between the trimmed V and J ends, which lost 2 bases and 0 bases, there was a span of 19 bases. The CDR3 sequence is 19 residues long. Looked up from germline, CDR1 is KGHSH and CDR2 is LQKENI. For the CDR3, the DNA is TGTGCCAGCTCACCAAGGCGGGGTAGGGACGGAACAACTAATGAAAAACTGTTTTTT. Amino acid sequence: CASSPRRGRDGTTNEKLFF.

The chain is built from TRBV19 and TRBJ1-5; 9 positions agree with TRBD1. CDR3 length equals 13 residues. Germline loops: CDR1 LNHDA, CDR2 SQIVND (reference sequence). Trimming cost V 7 bases and J 6 bases; bases outside gene matches: 4. CDR3 region: CASTGTGSQPQHF. CDR3 coding DNA: TGTGCCAGTACCGGGACAGGGTCTCAGCCCCAGCATTTT.

The chain combines TRBV6-1 with TRBJ1-1; possible D gene TRBD1, 6 bases. The CDR3 extends over 14 amino acids. V was trimmed by 9 bases and J by 3 bases, leaving 17 bases between them. Germline loops: CDR1 MNHNS, CDR2 SASEGT. In nucleotides, the CDR3 is TGTGCCAGTCCCCTACAGGGAGAGGACACTGAAGCTTTCTTT. Translated: CASPLQGEDTEAFF.